The entry below describes one T cell receptor beta chain. These data are taken from a study of blood T cell repertoires in COVID-19. The data were produced by immunoSEQ multiplex PCR, yet TCRdb's version contains in-frame clones alone and is incomplete. This sample has about 180,000 clones, with about 83% found just once. The germline V gene encodes CDR1 SGHTA and CDR2 FQGNSA. CDR3 length: 16 residues. V shed 5 bases, J shed 4 bases, and the junction held 10 bases outside the gene matches. Material: peripheral blood. This chain links TRBV7-2 with TRBJ2-1; 8 bases line up with TRBD1. This receptor was obtained from an older person with COVID-19, enrolled during active disease. This chain's CDR3 is CASSTRQGPRYNEQFF. The CDR3 DNA follows: TGTGCCAGCAGCACCCGACAGGGGCCAAGGTACAATGAGCAGTTCTTC.